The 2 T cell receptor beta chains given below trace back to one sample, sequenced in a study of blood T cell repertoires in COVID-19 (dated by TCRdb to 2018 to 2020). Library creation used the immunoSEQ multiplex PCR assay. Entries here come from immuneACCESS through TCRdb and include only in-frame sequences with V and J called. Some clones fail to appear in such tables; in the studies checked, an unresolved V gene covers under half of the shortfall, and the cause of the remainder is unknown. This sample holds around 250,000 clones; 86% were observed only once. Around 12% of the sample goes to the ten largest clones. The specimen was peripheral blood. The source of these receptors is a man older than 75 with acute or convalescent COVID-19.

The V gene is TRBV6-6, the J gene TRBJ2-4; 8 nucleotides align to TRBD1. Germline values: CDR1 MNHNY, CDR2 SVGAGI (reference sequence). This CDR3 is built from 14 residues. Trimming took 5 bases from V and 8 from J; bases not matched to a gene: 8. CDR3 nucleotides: TGTGCCAGCAGTCCTTGGACAGGGACGCACATTCAGTACTTC. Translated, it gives CASSPWTGTHIQYF.

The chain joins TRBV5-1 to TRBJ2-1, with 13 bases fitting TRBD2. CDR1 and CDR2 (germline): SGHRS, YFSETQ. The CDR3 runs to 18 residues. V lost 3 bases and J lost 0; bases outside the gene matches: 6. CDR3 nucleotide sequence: TGCGCCAGCAGCTGGACTAGCGGGGGAGGAGCCTCCTACAATGAGCAGTTCTTC. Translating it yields CASSWTSGGGASYNEQFF. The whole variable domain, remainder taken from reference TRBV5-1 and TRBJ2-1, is KAGVTQTPRYLIKTRGQQVTLSCSPISGHRSVSWYQQTPGQGLQFLFEYFSETQRNKGNFPGRFSGRQFSNSRSEMNVSTLELGDSALYLCASSWTSGGGASYNEQFFGPGTRLTVL.